This entry features one T cell receptor (beta chain) sequence. The target antigen is unknown. This sample was included in a study of cytomegalovirus exposure and HLA in healthy donors. Findings of the study overall: According to a later analysis, donors in an Asian-associated ancestry cluster reportedly had fewer N-insertions than the roughly 640-donor mean.

PCR was performed using 60 Vbeta and 13 Jbeta primers. Methods used by the authors: In a later analysis, 60 million to 90 million unique TCR beta chains included roughly 11 million shared by two or more donors. The assay was immunoSEQ multiplex PCR, and TCRdb's table has in-frame clones only and misses some. V and J calls and clone size are copied from that table; D and trimming were computed from the DNA. The table lists 100,000 to 150,000 clones, 80% to 90% of them singletons. This TCR came from a man in his fifties in good health and CMV-seronegative. Sequencing input: PBMCs.

For the CDR3, the DNA is TGCGCCAGCAGTGACTGGACAGCAGGCAATGAGCAGTTCTTC. This sequence encodes CASSDWTAGNEQFF. The genes are TRBV10-1 and TRBJ2-1, with D maybe TRBD1 (6 bases). CDR1 and CDR2 from the germline V gene are WNHNN and SYGVQD (reference sequence). The CDR3 is 14 residues long. The V end lost 3 bases, the J end lost 6 bases, and 12 bases lay between the germline ends.